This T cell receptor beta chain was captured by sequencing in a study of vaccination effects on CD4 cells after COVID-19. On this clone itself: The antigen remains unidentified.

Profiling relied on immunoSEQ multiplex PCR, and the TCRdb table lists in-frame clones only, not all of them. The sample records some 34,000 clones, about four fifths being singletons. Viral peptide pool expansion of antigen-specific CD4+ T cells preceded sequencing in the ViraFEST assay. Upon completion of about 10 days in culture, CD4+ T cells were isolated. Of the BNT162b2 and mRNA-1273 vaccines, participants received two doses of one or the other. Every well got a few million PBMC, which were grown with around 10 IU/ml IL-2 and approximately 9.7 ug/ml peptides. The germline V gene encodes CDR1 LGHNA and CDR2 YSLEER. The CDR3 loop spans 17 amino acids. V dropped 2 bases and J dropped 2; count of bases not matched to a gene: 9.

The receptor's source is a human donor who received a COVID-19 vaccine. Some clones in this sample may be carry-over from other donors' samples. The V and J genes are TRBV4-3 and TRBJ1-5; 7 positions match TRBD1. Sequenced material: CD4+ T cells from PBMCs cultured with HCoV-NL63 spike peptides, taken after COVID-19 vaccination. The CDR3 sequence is CASSQYWAGGGNQPQHF. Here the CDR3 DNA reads TGCGCCAGCAGCCAATATTGGGCAGGGGGTGGCAATCAGCCCCAGCATTTT.